The sequence of this T cell receptor (beta chain) was determined in a study of CXCR3-negative and CXCR3-positive naive CD8 T cells. General study points: Relative to memory CD8+ cells, whose diversity was much lower, both naive subsets had comparably high diversity.

TRB cDNA was prepared as libraries by UMI-labeled 5' RACE. TCRdb re-called the 5' RACE reads and catalogs CDR3 proteins one per entry, DNA excluded. Here the sample table reports about 48,000 distinct CDR3 sequences. Regarding this clonotype: As yet, its antigen is unknown.

The CDR3 runs to 14 residues. The chain has TRBV12-3 or TRBV12-4 and TRBJ1-2; absent DNA, TCRdb's TRBD1 call cannot be checked. The sequenced sample consisted of memory CD8+ T cells from blood. This sequence originates from a human donor in good health. Some clones in this sample may be carry-over from other donors' samples. Here the CDR3 reads CASSPGEANYGYTF.